Presented here are 15 T cell receptor beta chains from one specimen sequenced in a study of T cells in Graves' hyperthyroidism and ophthalmopathy. TCR beta CDR3 regions were amplified from RNA transcripts. First-round RT-PCR of the TCR CDR3 relied on the HTBI primer set. One entry per CDR3 protein, called by TCRdb with MiXCR from the multiplex PCR reads. The table records about 360,000 distinct CDR3 sequences, over 10% of them present only once. The sequenced material came from blood. The receptors shown here come from a woman between 18 and 29 years old with Graves' hyperthyroidism.

The table lists this clonotype with many counts. The chain has TRBV28 and TRBJ2-7, with D perhaps being TRBD1 or TRBD2 (5 bases each). Germline CDR1 MDHEN, CDR2 SYDVKM. This CDR3 is 14 amino acids long. V shed 5 bases and J shed 3 bases, with 14 bases lying between them. The CDR3 region has the DNA TGTGCCAGCAGTCCCGGGACCCTAAACTACGAGCAGTACTTC. It codes for CASSPGTLNYEQYF.

The table lists this clonotype with many counts. An end of the junction does not agree with germline; a read error may underlie this. CDR3: CTSSGGEDQPQHF. The CDR3, as DNA: TGTACCAGCAGTGGAGGGGAGGATCAGCCCCAGCATTTT. The genes are TRBV2 and TRBJ1-5; D perhaps matches TRBD1 (5 bases). Looked up from germline, CDR1 is SNHLY and CDR2 is FYNNEI. CDR3 length equals 13 residues.

This clonotype was recorded many times. V is TRBV2 and J is TRBJ2-3; TRBD1 is a possible D gene (5 bases). Trimming took 6 bases from V and 4 from J, leaving 26 bases between them. The CDR3 has 18 residues. Germline V gives CDR1 SNHLY, CDR2 FYNNEI. The CDR3 loop is CASRAHFLRAPSADTQYF. In nucleotides, the CDR3 is TGTGCCAGCAGAGCTCACTTCCTCAGGGCCCCCTCCGCAGATACGCAGTATTTT.

The chain combines TRBV9 with TRBJ1-2; a weak D match, TRBD1 (5 bases). The germline V gene encodes CDR1 SGDLS and CDR2 YYNGEE. V lost 0 bases and J lost 4, with 10 bases in between. This CDR3 region has 14 residues. CDR3 nucleotide sequence: TGTGCCAGCAGCGTAGGTTGGGGGTTCTATGGCTACACCTTC. It specifies CASSVGWGFYGYTF.

In its sample, this clonotype was seen many times. This chain uses TRBV11-2 with TRBJ2-1; no clear D gene. Germline values: CDR1 SGHAT, CDR2 FQNNGV. CDR3 length: 11 residues. V lost 4 bases and J 9 bases, leaving 7 bases between the germline ends. In DNA form, the CDR3 reads TGTGCCAGCAGCTCATATGGTGAGCAGTTCTTC. It is translated as CASSSYGEQFF. The full variable domain, in which reference TRBV11-2 and TRBJ2-1 provide the parts outside the CDR3, is EAGVAQSPRYKIIEKRQSVAFWCNPISGHATLYWYQQILGQGPKLLIQFQNNGVVDDSQLPKDRFSAERLKGVDSTLKIQPAKLEDSAVYLCASSSYGEQFFGPGTRLTVL.

The rearrangement uses TRBV5-1 and TRBJ2-3; TRBD2 matches 11 bases. V lost 1 base to trimming and J lost 4 bases; unmatched junction nucleotides: 8. CDR3 size: 17 residues. Germline lookup yields CDR1 SGHRS and CDR2 YFSETQ. The CDR3 nucleotides are TGCGCCAGCAGCTTGAATGTAGCGGGAGGGGCCCCAGATACGCAGTATTTT. This codes for CASSLNVAGGAPDTQYF.

This clonotype was detected many times. CDR3 in amino acids: CASSFGGYGYTF. DNA of the CDR3: TGTGCCAGCAGTTTCGGGGGCTATGGCTACACCTTC. The genes are TRBV12-3 or TRBV12-4 and TRBJ1-2; D might be TRBD1 (5 bases). The CDR3 has 12 amino acids. V lost 3 bases, J lost 4 bases, and 6 bases lay in between.

Regarding this clonotype: Being one base from a much bigger clone, this may be a read error. CDR3 coding DNA: TGCAGTGCTAGATTTCGGGGCAGGGGTTCCACTGAAGCTTCCTTT. It encodes CSARFRGRGSTEASF. The rearrangement joins TRBV20-1 to TRBJ1-1, with D maybe TRBD1 (6 bases). CDR3 length equals 15 residues. CDR1 is DFQATT, CDR2 SNEGSKA, per germline (reference sequence).

This clonotype showed up many times. The chain joins TRBV6-2 or TRBV6-3 to TRBJ2-7, with 7 bases matching TRBD2. V was clipped by 2 bases and J by 3 bases; unmatched bases: 7. The CDR3 covers 15 residues. CDR1 is MNHEY, CDR2 SVGEGT, per germline. The CDR3 reads CASSYGAGSSYEQYF. Written as DNA, the CDR3 is TGTGCCAGCAGTTACGGAGCGGGAAGTAGCTACGAGCAGTACTTC.

This sequence joins TRBV20-1 and TRBJ2-1, with 12 bases fitting TRBD1. The trim removed 4 bases at V and 4 bases at J, leaving 5 bases unmatched. The CDR3 loop spans 15 amino acids. Germline-derived CDR1 and CDR2 are DFQATT and SNEGSKA (reference sequence). CDR3 in amino acids: CSATPGQGAYNEQFF. CDR3 bases: TGCAGTGCTACGCCGGGACAGGGGGCTTACAATGAGCAGTTCTTC.

This clonotype was seen repeatedly, ten times or more. The chain uses TRBV14 and TRBJ2-7; 9 bases are a match to TRBD1. Losses at the gene ends were 2 bases for V and 1 base for J; bases not matched to a gene: 3. The germline V gene has CDR1 SGHDN and CDR2 FVKESK. This CDR3 has 15 amino acids. In DNA, the CDR3 is TGTGCCAGCAGCCAAAGGACAGGGGTTTCCTACGAGCAGTACTTC. It is translated as CASSQRTGVSYEQYF.

This clonotype turned up a few times. The J gene is TRBJ2-1, the V gene TRBV4-3; D tentatively fits TRBD1 or TRBD2 (5 bases each). Between the trimmed V and J ends, which lost 1 base and 7 bases, there was a span of 20 bases. The CDR3 covers 17 residues. In germline, CDR1 is LGHNA, CDR2 YSLEER. The CDR3 nucleotides are TGCGCCAGCAGCCAAGCTAGCCGCGGGTCGGGGCGAAATGAGCAGTTCTTC. The encoded protein is CASSQASRGSGRNEQFF.

CDR3 region: CASSLAGWADTQYF. Here the CDR3 DNA reads TGTGCCAGCAGCCTAGCGGGTTGGGCAGATACGCAGTATTTT. This sequence joins TRBV6-2 or TRBV6-3 and TRBJ2-3, with 8 positions matching TRBD2. The CDR3 is made up of 14 amino acids. Germline trimming cut 6 bases from V and 4 bases from J; bases unmatched to any gene: 6. Germline CDR1 is MNHEY and CDR2 is SVGEGT.

This clonotype was seen many times. The chain uses TRBV11-1 and TRBJ2-3; possibly TRBD2 for D (6 bases). V was pared by 6 bases and J by 1 base, with 14 bases between. CDR1 is SGHAT, CDR2 FQDESV, per germline (reference sequence). The CDR3 spans 15 residues. The CDR3 sequence: CASSLNGRGTDTQYF. The CDR3 nucleotides are TGTGCCAGCAGTCTTAACGGGAGAGGCACAGATACGCAGTATTTT.

This clonotype was observed a few times. The rearrangement joins TRBV9 to TRBJ2-1; possible D gene TRBD2, 5 bases. Per the germline V gene, CDR1 is SGDLS and CDR2 is YYNGEE. This CDR3 has 14 residues. Trimming removed 4 bases from V and 1 base from J, with 9 bases in between. The CDR3 is CASSLLASYNEQFF. The CDR3 bases are TGTGCCAGCAGCCTCCTAGCTTCCTACAATGAGCAGTTCTTC.